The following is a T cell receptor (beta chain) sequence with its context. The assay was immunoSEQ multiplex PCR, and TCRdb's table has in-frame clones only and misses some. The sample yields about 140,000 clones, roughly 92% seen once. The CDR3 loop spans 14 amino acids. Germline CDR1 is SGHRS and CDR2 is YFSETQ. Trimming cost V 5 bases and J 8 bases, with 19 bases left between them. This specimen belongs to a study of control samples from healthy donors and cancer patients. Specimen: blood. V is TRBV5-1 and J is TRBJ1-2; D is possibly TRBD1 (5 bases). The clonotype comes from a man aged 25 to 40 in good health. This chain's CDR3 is CASRRDAGSGGYTF. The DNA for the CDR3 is TGCGCCAGCAGACGGGACGCCGGCTCTGGGGGCTACACCTTC. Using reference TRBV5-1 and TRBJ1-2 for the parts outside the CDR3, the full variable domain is KAGVTQTPRYLIKTRGQQVTLSCSPISGHRSVSWYQQTPGQGLQFLFEYFSETQRNKGNFPGRFSGRQFSNSRSEMNVSTLELGDSALYLCASRRDAGSGGYTFGSGTRLTVV.